The clone carrying this T cell receptor beta chain showed up many times. The target antigen is unknown. A much more abundant neighbour one base away suggests this may be a read error. The entire patient cohort was treatment-naive prior to thyroid surgery. These data come from a study of metastatic and nonmetastatic thyroid tumors. Germline CDR1 and CDR2: SNHLY and FYNNEI. This CDR3 region has 14 residues. Study conclusions and caveats: It was reportedly found that TCR beta diversity was significantly higher in malignant thyroid tumors than in benign nodules, a difference seen in both blood and tumor samples.

How the authors handled the data: A classifier for distant metastasis in papillary thyroid cancer was constructed using CDR3 differences observed across clinicopathological groups. TCRdb re-clonotyped the PCR reads via MiXCR. The V and J calls reflect TCRdb's pipeline rather than the authors' work. The sample lists 15,000 to 20,000 clones, around 16% seen once, with approximately 15% in the top ten. The receptor comes from a female donor with papillary thyroid cancer or a benign thyroid nodule (not recorded which). Some clones in this sample may be carry-over from other donors' samples. Sequenced input: blood. This chain links TRBV2 with TRBJ1-5; 12 positions match TRBD1. The CDR3 region has the DNA TGTGCCGGCAGTGGGACAGGGGGCGATCAGCCCCAGCATTTT. Protein: CAGSGTGGDQPQHF. The full variable domain, its missing parts supplied by reference TRBV2 and TRBJ1-5, is EPEVTQTPSHQVTQMGQEVILRCVPISNHLYFYWYRQILGQKVEFLVSFYNNEISEKSEIFDDQFSVERPDGSNFTLKIRSTKLEDSAMYFCAGSGTGGDQPQHFGDGTRLSIL.